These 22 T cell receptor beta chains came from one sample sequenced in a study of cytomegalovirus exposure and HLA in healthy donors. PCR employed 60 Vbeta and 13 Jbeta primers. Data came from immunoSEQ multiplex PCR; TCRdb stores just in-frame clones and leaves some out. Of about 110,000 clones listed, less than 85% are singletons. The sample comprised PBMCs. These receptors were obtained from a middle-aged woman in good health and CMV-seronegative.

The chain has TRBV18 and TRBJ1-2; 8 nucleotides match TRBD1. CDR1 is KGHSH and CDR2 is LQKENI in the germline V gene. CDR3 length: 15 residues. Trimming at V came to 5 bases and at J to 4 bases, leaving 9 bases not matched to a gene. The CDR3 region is CASSSTGEKSYGYTF. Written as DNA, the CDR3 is TGTGCCAGCTCATCGACAGGGGAAAAGTCCTATGGCTACACCTTC. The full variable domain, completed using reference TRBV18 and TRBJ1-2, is NAGVMQNPRHLVRRRGQEARLRCSPMKGHSHVYWYRQLPEEGLKFMVYLQKENIIDESGMPKERFSAEFPKEGPSILRIQQVVRGDSAAYFCASSSTGEKSYGYTFGSGTRLTVV.

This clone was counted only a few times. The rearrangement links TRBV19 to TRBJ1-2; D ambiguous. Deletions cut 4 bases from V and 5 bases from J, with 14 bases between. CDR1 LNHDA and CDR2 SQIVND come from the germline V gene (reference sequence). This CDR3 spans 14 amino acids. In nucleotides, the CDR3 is TGTGCCAGTAGTAGGTGGGAGACACCGTATGGCTACACCTTC. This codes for CASSRWETPYGYTF.

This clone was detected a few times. The CDR3, as DNA: TGTGCCAGCAGCCGCACAGGAGCTACTAACTATGGCTACACCTTC. Encoded protein: CASSRTGATNYGYTF. The chain employs TRBV13 and TRBJ1-2, with D possibly TRBD1 on 5 matching bases. V gave up 5 bases and J gave up 0 bases, with 13 bases separating them. Germline CDR1 and CDR2: PRHDT and FYEKMQ (reference sequence). The CDR3 length is 15 residues.

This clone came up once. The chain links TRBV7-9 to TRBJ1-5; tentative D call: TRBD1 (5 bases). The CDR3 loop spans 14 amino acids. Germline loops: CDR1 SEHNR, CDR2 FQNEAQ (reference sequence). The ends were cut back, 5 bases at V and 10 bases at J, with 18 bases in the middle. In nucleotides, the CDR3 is TGTGCCAGCAGCCCTGTGGAGGGGTTTAGTCCCCAGCATTTT. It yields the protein CASSPVEGFSPQHF.

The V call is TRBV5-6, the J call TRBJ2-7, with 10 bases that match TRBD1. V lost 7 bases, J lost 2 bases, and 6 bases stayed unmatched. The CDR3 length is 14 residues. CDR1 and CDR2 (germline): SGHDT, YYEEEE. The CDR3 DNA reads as TGTGCCAGCTACTCCGGGACAGGGGCCTACGAGCAGTACTTC. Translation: CASYSGTGAYEQYF. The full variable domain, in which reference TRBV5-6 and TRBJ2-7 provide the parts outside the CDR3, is DAGVTQSPTHLIKTRGQQVTLRCSPKSGHDTVSWYQQALGQGPQFIFQYYEEEERQRGNFPDRFSGHQFPNYSSELNVNALLLGDSALYLCASYSGTGAYEQYFGPGTRLTVT.

The CDR3 bases are TGTGCCAGCAGTCTGACATACGGGAACACTGAAGCTTTCTTT. Translating it yields CASSLTYGNTEAFF. V usage is TRBV28 and J usage is TRBJ1-1; no definite D call. This CDR3 comprises 14 residues. Germline CDR1 MDHEN, CDR2 SYDVKM. The V end lost 5 bases, the J end lost 1 base, and 11 bases lay between the germline ends.

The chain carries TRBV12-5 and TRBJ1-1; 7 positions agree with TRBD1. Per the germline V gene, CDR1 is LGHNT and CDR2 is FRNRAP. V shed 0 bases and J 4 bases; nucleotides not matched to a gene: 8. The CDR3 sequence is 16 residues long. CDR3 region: CASGLVSGTAITEAFF. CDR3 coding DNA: TGTGCTAGTGGTTTGGTCTCCGGGACAGCAATCACTGAAGCTTTCTTT.

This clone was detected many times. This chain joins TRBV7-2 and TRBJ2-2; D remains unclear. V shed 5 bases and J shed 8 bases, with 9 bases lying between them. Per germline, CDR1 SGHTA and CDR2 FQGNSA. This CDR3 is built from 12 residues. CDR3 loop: CASSNPPGELFF. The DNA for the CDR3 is TGTGCCAGCAGCAATCCCCCGGGGGAGCTGTTTTTT.

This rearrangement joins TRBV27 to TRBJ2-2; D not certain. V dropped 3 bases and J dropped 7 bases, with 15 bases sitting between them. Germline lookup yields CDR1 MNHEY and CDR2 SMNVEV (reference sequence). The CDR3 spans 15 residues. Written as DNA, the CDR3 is TGTGCCAGCAGTTTGCGATCCTTGAGCGACGGGGAGCTGTTTTTT. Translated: CASSLRSLSDGELFF.

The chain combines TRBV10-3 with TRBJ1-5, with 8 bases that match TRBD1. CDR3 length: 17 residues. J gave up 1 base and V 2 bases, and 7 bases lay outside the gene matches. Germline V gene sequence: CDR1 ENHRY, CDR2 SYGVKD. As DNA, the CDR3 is TGTGCCATCAGTGAGCGGGACAGGAAGGTAAGCAATCAGCCCCAGCATTTT. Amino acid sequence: CAISERDRKVSNQPQHF.

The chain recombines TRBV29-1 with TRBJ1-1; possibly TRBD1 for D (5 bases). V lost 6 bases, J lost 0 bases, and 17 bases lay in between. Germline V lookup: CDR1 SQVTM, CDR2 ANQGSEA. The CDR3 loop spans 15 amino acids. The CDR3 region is CSVGQGLLLNTEAFF. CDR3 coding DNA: TGCAGCGTCGGCCAGGGTTTGTTACTGAACACTGAAGCTTTCTTT.

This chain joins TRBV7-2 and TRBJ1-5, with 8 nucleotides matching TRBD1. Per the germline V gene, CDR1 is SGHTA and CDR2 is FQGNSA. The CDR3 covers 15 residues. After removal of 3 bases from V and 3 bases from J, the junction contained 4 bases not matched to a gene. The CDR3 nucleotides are TGTGCCAGCAGCTTTAGGACAGGGAACAATCAGCCCCAGCATTTT. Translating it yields CASSFRTGNNQPQHF.

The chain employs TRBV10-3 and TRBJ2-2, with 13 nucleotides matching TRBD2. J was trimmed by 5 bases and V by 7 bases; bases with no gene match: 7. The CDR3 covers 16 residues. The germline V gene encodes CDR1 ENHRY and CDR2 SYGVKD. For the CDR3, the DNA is TGTGCCATCAACTCGGGACTAGCGGGGTCTACCGGGGAGCTGTTTTTT. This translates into CAINSGLAGSTGELFF.

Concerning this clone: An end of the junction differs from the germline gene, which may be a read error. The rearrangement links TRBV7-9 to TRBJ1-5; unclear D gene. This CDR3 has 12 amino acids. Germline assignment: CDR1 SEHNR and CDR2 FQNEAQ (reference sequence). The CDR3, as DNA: TGTTCCAGCAGCTCATCGGGTCAGCCCCAGCATTTT. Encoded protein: CSSSSSGQPQHF.

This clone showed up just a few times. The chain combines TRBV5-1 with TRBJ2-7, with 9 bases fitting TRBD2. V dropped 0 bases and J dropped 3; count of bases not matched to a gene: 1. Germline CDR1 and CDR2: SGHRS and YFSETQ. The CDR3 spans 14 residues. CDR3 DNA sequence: TGCGCCAGCAGCTTGGCTAGCGGGAACTACGAGCAGTACTTC. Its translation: CASSLASGNYEQYF.

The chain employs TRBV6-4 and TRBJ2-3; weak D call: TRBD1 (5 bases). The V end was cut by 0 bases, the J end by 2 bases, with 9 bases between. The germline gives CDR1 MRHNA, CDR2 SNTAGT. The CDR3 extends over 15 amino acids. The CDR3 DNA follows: TGTGCCAGCAGTGACTCGCAGGGTCCCACAGATACGCAGTATTTT. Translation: CASSDSQGPTDTQYF.

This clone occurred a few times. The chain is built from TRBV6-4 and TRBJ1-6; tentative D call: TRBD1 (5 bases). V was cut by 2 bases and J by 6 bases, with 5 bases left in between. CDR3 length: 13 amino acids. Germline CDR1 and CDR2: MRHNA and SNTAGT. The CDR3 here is CASSDRGNSPLHF. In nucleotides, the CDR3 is TGTGCCAGCAGTGACAGGGGTAATTCACCCCTCCACTTT.

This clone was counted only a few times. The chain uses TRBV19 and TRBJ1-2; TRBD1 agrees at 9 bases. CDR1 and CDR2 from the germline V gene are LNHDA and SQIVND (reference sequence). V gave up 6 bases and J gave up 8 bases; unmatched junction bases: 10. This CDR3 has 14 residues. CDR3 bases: TGTGCCAGTAGCCGAAAACAGGGGGCTGGAGGCTACACCTTC. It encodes CASSRKQGAGGYTF.

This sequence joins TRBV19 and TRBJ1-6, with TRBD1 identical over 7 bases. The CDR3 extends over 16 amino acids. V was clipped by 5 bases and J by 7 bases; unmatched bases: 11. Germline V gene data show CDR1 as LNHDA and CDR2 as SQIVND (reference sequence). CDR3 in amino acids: CASSSRRQGMNSPLHF. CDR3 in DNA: TGTGCCAGTAGTTCCCGTCGACAGGGCATGAATTCACCCCTCCACTTT.

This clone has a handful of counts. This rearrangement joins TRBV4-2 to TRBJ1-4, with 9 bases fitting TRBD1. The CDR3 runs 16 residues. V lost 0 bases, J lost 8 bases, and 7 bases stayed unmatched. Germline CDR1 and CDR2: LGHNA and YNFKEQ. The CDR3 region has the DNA TGTGCCAGCAGCCAAGATCGTGGGACAGGGAACGAAAAACTGTTTTTT. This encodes CASSQDRGTGNEKLFF.

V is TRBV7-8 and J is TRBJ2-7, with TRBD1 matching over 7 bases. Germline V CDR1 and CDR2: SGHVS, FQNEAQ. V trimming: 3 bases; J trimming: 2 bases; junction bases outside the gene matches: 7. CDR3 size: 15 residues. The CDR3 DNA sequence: TGTGCCAGCAGCTTCGCCGGGACAGCAACCTACGAGCAGTACTTC. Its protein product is CASSFAGTATYEQYF.

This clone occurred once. The CDR3 loop is CATRDWDREYEQYF. The CDR3 region has the DNA TGTGCCACTCGGGATTGGGACAGGGAATACGAGCAGTACTTC. V gene TRBV27 combines with J gene TRBJ2-7; 9 bases agree with TRBD1. Germline V CDR1 and CDR2: MNHEY, SMNVEV (reference sequence). Trimming took 10 bases from V and 4 from J; bases not matched to a gene: 11. The length of the CDR3 is 14 residues.